The present entry profiles one TCR beta chain with its context. The antigen it recognizes is unknown. Given a much more abundant clone one base away, this may be a read error. The library relied on 5' RACE. Sequencer: Illumina HiSeq 2500. The second PCR ran for about 6 to 12 cycles and used a J-beta primer mix along with a sample-barcoded 5' primer. A unique molecular identifier was introduced onto each TCR beta cDNA molecule by a template-switch 5' adaptor carrying 12 random nucleotides. At least 3 million CDR3-containing paired-end reads were obtained from each sample. The Mint cDNA synthesis kit, primed by a TRBC-specific oligonucleotide, was used to synthesize first-strand cDNA from all RNA. After uracil-DNA glycosylase treatment, a first 18-cycle PCR used universal primers M1SS and BC2_uni_R on all cDNA. Per the source publication's procedure: Normalization of each sample was performed by random selection of 1 million high-quality reads, each carrying a distinct molecular identifier. Reads with shared molecular identifiers were discarded instead of being binned into consensus sequences. MiTCR, with a Q25 quality threshold and the strictest error-elimination algorithm, was used for CDR3 identification, clonotype clustering and error correction. A nonparametric unseen species model with Euler transformation was used to estimate lower-bound total TCR beta diversity. TCRdb reanalyzed the raw reads on its own, using fastp at Q25 for trimming and MiXCR for clone calling, and kept in-frame beta chains. Each entry merges the rows of one CDR3 protein and shows their most common DNA and genes. The V and J calls come from TCRdb's annotation, not from the publication. This sample lists around 650,000 distinct CDR3 sequences; about 30% were detected once. About 16% of the sample rests with the top ten.

The sample originates from a study of blood T cells in healthy people across ages (dated by TCRdb to 2013 to 2016). For the wider study: In model experiments, template switching captured about one uniquely barcoded TCR beta cDNA molecule for every two T cells. To track age-related changes in TCR beta repertoire diversity, the study relied on deep sequencing normalized with unique cDNA molecular identifiers. Using the same blood draw, the study looked at two additional independent replicas of 1 million unique cDNA reads for two donors, one aged 18 to 30 and the other aged 80 or older. Donors of different ages were randomly distributed across sequencing lanes to avoid experimental bias. Four age groups were formed from the donors: young (average about 15 years), middle-aged (just under 40), aged (about 68) and long-lived (82).

On the study overall, not on this receptor specifically: Compared with the aged group, the long-lived group had more naive CD4+ T cells, fewer expanded clones and increased TCR diversity, suggesting age selection. As age increased, observed TCR beta diversity per million T cells dropped in a roughly linear way, and a significant reduction was already evident by age 40. The CMV infection status of donors was not known, potentially confounding age-related changes in expanded clonotypes. Since profiling was done on bulk unsorted PBMCs, naive and antigen-experienced compartments could not be conclusively compared. A strong correlation was found between observed TCR beta diversity and the percentage of naive T cells measured by flow cytometry. Estimates of total diversity based on one million sequenced T cells were regarded as lower bounds and as underestimates.

Donors were 39 systemically healthy Caucasian individuals from Russia aged roughly 6 to 100 years. Each donor gave ten milliliters of peripheral blood, collected into EDTA-treated Vacutainer tubes. Ficoll-Paque density-gradient centrifugation was used to isolate PBMCs, with at least 7 million per sample. Trizol reagent was used to extract total RNA from the PBMCs, yielding at least 5.5 micrograms per sample. The percentages of naive CD45RAhigh/CD27high T cells were determined by flow cytometry on a PBMC aliquot from every donor. Counted from cysteine to phenylalanine, this CDR3 has 13 amino acids. Only the CDR3 DNA stays, 39 bases, in frame from base 1. The germline V gene yields SNHLY for CDR1 and FYNNEI for CDR2. Germline trimming amounts to 4 bases on V and 8 bases on J, with 5 as the count of junction bases outside the gene matches.

The TCR comes from a woman over 75 in good health. Donor details come from another sample of the same person, matched by shared clones. Sequencing input: blood. The rearranged segments are TRBV2 and TRBJ2-1, and 7 junctional nucleotides match TRBD1. The DNA is TGTGCCAGCAGTGTTGGTCAGGGGGATGAGCAGTTCTTC. Its protein reads: CASSVGQGDEQFF.